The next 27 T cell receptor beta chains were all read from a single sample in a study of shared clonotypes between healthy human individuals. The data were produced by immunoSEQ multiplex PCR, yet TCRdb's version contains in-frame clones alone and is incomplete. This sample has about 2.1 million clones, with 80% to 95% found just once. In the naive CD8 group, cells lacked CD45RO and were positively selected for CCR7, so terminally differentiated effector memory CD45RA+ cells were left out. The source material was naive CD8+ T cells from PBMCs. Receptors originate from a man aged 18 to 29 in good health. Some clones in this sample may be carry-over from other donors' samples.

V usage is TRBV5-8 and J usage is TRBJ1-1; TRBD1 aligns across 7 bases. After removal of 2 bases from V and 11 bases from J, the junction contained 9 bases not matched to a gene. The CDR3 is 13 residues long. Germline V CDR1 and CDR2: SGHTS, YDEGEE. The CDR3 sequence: CASSFPGGGRAFF. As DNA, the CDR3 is TGTGCCAGCAGCTTTCCAGGGGGTGGTAGGGCTTTCTTT.

DNA of the CDR3: TGTGCCAGCAGTCCCCGGACTAGACCAGATACGCAGTATTTT. Its translation is CASSPRTRPDTQYF. The rearrangement links TRBV6-6 to TRBJ2-3; TRBD2 agrees at 7 bases. Germline V gene lookup returns CDR1 MNHNY and CDR2 SVGAGI (reference sequence). This CDR3 has 14 residues. V shed 5 bases, J shed 4 bases, and the junction held 6 bases outside the gene matches.

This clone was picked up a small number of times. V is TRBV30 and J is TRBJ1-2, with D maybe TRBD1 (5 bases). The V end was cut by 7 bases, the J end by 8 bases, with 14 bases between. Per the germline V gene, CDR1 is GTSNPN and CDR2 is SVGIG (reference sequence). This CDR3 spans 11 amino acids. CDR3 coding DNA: TGTGCCTCGACAGCTTCCTGGGGCTACACCTTC. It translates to CASTASWGYTF.

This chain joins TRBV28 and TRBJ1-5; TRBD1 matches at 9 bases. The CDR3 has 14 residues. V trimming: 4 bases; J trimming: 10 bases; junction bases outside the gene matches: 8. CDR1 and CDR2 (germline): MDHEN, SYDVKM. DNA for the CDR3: TGTGCCAGCAGTTCAGTACAGGGGGCTCCTCCCCAGCATTTT. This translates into CASSSVQGAPPQHF.

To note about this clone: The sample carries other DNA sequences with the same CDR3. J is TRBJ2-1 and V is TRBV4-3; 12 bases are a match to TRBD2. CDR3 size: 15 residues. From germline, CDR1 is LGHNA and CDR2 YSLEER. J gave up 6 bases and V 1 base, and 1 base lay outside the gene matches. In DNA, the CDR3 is TGCGCCAGCAGCCAAGGACTAGCGGGAGCCAATGAGCAGTTCTTC. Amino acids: CASSQGLAGANEQFF.

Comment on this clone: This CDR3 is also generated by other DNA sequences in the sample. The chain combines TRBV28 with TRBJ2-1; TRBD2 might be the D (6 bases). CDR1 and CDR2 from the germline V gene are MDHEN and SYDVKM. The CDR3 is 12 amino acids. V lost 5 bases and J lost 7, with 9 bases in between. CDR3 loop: CASSPSVNEQFF. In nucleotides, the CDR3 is TGTGCCAGCAGTCCTAGCGTGAATGAGCAGTTCTTC.

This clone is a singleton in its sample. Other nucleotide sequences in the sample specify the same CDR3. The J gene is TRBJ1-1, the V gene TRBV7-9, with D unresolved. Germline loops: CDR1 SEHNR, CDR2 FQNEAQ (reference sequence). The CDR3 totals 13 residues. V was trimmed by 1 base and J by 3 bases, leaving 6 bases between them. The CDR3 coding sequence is TGTGCCAGCAGCTTAGGGTTCTACACTGAAGCTTTCTTT. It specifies CASSLGFYTEAFF.

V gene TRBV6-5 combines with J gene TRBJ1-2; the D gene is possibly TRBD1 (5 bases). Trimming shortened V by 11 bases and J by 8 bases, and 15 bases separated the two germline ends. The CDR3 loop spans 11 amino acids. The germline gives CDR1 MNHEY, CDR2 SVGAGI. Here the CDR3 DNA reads TGTGCCGGAAAAGGGGCCGAGGGCTACACCTTC. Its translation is CAGKGAEGYTF.

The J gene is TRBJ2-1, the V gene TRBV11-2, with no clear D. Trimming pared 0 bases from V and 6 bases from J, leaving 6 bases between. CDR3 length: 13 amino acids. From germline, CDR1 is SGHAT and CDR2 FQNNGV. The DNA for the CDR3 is TGTGCCAGCAGCTTAGATCGCATCAATGAGCAGTTCTTC. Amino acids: CASSLDRINEQFF.

DNA of the CDR3: TGTGCCAGTAGTAGTCTAAGCGGGAGGGCCTACAATGAGCAGTTCTTC. It translates to CASSSLSGRAYNEQFF. The chain employs TRBV19 and TRBJ2-1; 10 bases agree with TRBD2. Germline values: CDR1 LNHDA, CDR2 SQIVND (reference sequence). CDR3 size: 16 residues. J lost 2 bases, V lost 4 bases, and 5 bases had no gene match.

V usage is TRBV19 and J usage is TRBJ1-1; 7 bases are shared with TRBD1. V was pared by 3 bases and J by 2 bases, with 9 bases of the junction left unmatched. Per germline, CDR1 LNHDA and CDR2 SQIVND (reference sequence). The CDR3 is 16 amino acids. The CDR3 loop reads CASSMTDRDENTEAFF. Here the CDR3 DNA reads TGTGCCAGTAGTATGACCGACAGGGACGAAAACACTGAAGCTTTCTTT. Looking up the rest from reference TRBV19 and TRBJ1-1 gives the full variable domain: DGGITQSPKYLFRKEGQNVTLSCEQNLNHDAMYWYRQDPGQGLRLIYYSQIVNDFQKGDIAEGYSVSREKKESFPLTVTSAQKNPTAFYLCASSMTDRDENTEAFFGQGTRLTVV.

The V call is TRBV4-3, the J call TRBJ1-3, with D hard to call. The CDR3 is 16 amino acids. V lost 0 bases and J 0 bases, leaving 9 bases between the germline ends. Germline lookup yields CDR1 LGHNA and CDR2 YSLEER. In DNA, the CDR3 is TGCGCCAGCAGCCAAGATCGGGTTTTCTCTGGAAACACCATATATTTT. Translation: CASSQDRVFSGNTIYF.

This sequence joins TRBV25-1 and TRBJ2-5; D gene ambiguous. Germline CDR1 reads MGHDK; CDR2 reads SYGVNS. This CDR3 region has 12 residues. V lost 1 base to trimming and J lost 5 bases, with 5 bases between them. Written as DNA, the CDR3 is TGTGCCAGCAGTGAATGGGATGAGACCCAGTACTTC. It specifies CASSEWDETQYF.

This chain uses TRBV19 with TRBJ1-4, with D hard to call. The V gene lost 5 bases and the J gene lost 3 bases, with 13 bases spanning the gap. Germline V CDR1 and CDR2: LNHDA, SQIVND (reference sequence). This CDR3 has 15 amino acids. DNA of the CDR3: TGTGCCAGTAGTCTAAGGGCGGCTCCTAATGAAAAACTGTTTTTT. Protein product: CASSLRAAPNEKLFF. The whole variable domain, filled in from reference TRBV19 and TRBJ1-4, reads DGGITQSPKYLFRKEGQNVTLSCEQNLNHDAMYWYRQDPGQGLRLIYYSQIVNDFQKGDIAEGYSVSREKKESFPLTVTSAQKNPTAFYLCASSLRAAPNEKLFFGSGTQLSVL.

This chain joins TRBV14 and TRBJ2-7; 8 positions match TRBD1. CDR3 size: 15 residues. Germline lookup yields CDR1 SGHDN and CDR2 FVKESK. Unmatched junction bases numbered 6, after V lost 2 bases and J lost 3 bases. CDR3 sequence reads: CASSQWDRPNYEQYF. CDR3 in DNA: TGTGCCAGCAGCCAATGGGACAGGCCTAACTACGAGCAGTACTTC.

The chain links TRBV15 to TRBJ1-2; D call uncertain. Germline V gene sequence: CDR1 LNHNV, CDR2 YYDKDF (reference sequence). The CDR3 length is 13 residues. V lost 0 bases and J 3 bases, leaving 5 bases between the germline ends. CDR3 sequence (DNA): TGTGCCACCAGCAGAGAGATACACTATGGCTACACCTTC. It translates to CATSREIHYGYTF.

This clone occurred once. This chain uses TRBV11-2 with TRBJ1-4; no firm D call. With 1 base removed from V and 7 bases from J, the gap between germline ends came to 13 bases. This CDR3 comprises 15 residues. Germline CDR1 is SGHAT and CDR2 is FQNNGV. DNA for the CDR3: TGTGCCAGCAGCTTAGGTCTGGGATCCGGTGAAAAACTGTTTTTT. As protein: CASSLGLGSGEKLFF.

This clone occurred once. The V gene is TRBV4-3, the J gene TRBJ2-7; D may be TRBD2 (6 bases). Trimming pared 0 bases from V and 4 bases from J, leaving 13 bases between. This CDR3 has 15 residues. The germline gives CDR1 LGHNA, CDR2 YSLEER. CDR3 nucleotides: TGCGCCAGCAGCCAAGAGCGGGACCGATCTTACGAGCAGTACTTC. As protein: CASSQERDRSYEQYF.

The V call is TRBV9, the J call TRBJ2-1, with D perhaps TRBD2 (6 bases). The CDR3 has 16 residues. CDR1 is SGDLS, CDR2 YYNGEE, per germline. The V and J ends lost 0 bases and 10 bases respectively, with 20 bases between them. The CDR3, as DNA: TGTGCCAGCAGCGTAGCTAGCGATCTACTAAGGGTAGAGCAGTTCTTC. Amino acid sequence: CASSVASDLLRVEQFF.

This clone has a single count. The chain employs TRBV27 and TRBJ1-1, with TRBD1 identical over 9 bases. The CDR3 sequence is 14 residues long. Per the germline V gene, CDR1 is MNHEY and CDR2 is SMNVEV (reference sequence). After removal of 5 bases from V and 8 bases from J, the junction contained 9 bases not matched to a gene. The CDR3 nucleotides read TGTGCCAGCAGTAACCGGGACAGGGCAAACGAAGCTTTCTTT. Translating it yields CASSNRDRANEAFF.

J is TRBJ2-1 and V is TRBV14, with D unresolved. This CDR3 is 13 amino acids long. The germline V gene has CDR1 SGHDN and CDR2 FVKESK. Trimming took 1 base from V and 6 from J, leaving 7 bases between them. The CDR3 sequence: CASSQGMVNEQFF. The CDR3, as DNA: TGTGCCAGCAGCCAAGGGATGGTCAATGAGCAGTTCTTC.

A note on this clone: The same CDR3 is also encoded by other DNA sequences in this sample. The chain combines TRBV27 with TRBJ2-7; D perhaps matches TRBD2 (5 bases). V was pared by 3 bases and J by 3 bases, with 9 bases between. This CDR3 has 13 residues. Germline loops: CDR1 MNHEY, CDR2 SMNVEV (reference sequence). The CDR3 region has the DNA TGTGCCAGCAGTTTCGGACTTTACTACGAGCAGTACTTC. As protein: CASSFGLYYEQYF.

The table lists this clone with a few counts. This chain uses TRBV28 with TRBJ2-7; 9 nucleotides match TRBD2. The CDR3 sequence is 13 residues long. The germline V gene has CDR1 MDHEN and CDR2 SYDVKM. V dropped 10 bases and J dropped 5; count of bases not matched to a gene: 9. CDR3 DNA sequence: TGTGCCACCTTAGCGGGAGAGGTCCACGAGCAGTACTTC. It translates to CATLAGEVHEQYF.

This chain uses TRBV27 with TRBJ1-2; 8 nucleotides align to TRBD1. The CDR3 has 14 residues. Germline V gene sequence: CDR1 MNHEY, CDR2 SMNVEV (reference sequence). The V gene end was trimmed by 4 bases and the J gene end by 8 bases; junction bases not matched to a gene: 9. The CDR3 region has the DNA TGTGCCAGCAGTTCCGCCAGGGGGCTGTGGGGCTACACCTTC. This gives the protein CASSSARGLWGYTF.

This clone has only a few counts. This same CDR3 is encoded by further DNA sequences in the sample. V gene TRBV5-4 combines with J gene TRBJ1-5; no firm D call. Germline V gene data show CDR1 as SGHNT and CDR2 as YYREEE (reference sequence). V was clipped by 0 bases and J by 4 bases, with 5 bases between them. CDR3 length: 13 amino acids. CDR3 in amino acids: CASSLGRNQPQHF. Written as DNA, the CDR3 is TGTGCCAGCAGCTTGGGAAGGAATCAGCCCCAGCATTTT.

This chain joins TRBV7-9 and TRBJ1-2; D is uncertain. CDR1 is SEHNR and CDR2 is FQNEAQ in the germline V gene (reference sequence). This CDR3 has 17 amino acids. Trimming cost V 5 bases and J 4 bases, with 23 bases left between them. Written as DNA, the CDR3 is TGTGCCAGCAGCCACCCAATTCCGGGCACTGCCTTCTATGGCTACACCTTC. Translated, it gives CASSHPIPGTAFYGYTF.

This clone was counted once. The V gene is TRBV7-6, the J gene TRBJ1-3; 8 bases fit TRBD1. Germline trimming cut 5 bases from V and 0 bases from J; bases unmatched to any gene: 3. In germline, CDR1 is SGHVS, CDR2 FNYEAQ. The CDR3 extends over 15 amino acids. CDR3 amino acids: CASSDDRGSGNTIYF. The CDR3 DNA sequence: TGTGCCAGCAGCGATGACAGGGGCTCTGGAAACACCATATATTTT.